This is a list of T cell receptor beta chains from one sample in a study of cytomegalovirus exposure and HLA in healthy donors. The table came from immunoSEQ multiplex PCR; TCRdb's copy has only in-frame clones and leaves some out. The repertoire has under 200,000 clones, over 85% of them found once; the top ten carry approximately 10%. The sample comprised PBMCs. Every receptor here comes from a woman aged 18 to 35 in good health and CMV-seropositive. Each CDR3 is given with its conserved first and last residue. D genes are given only for firm matches. The listing skips clone size in some rows; elsewhere it reads once, few, many or a size class.

DNA: TGTGCCAGCAGTGAATCGACTAGCGGGAGCTACGAGCAGTACTTC; CDR3: CASSESTSGSYEQYF; D: TRBD2; V: TRBV6-1; J: TRBJ2-7; size: -
DNA: TGTGCCAGCAGTTTGGGGACTAGCGGAGAGACCCAGTACTTC; CDR3: CASSLGTSGETQYF; D: TRBD2; V: TRBV27; J: TRBJ2-5; size: -
DNA: TGTGCCAGCAGTTTATCCACGGGGGCCTACGAGCAGTACTTC; CDR3: CASSLSTGAYEQYF; D: -; V: TRBV27; J: TRBJ2-7; size: -
DNA: TGCGCCAGCAGCTCGGGAGGGGTAGCGGTAACAGATACGCAGTATTTT; CDR3: CASSSGGVAVTDTQYF; D: TRBD2; V: TRBV5-1; J: TRBJ2-3; size: -
DNA: TGTGCCAGCAGCTTAGGGCAGTCTTGGTGGCCCCATTTT; CDR3: CASSLGQSWWPHF; D: -; V: TRBV7-2; J: TRBJ2-3; size: -
DNA: TGTGCCAGCAATTGGGGTCGGAGGAACTATGGCTACACCTTC; CDR3: CASNWGRRNYGYTF; D: -; V: TRBV5-6; J: TRBJ1-2; size: -
DNA: TGTGCCTACAATAGGGGTCGGGAGACCCAGTACTTC; CDR3: CAYNRGRETQYF; D: -; V: TRBV30; J: TRBJ2-5; size: -
DNA: TGTGCCATCAAGGACAGGGTTATCGGGGAGCAGTACTTC; CDR3: CAIKDRVIGEQYF; D: TRBD1; V: TRBV10-3; J: TRBJ2-7; size: -
DNA: TGTGCCAGTAGCACAGGGGGCATCACAGATACGCAGTATTTT; CDR3: CASSTGGITDTQYF; D: TRBD1; V: TRBV19; J: TRBJ2-3; size: -
DNA: TGTGCCAGCAGCTCCTACCCCCGGACAGGGGGGCACACTGAAGCTTTCTTT; CDR3: CASSSYPRTGGHTEAFF; D: TRBD1; V: TRBV11-2; J: TRBJ1-1; size: -
DNA: TGTGCCGGTCAGGGGGCCGACTATGGCTACACCTTC; CDR3: CAGQGADYGYTF; D: TRBD1; V: TRBV30; J: TRBJ1-2; size: -
DNA: TGTGCCAGTAGTCTGGGGACAGCCTATGGCTACACCTTC; CDR3: CASSLGTAYGYTF; D: TRBD1; V: TRBV19; J: TRBJ1-2; size: -
DNA: TGTGCCAGCAGCTCCAGGGTTGACTCCTACGAGCAGTACTTC; CDR3: CASSSRVDSYEQYF; D: -; V: TRBV11-3; J: TRBJ2-7; size: -
DNA: TGTGCCAGTTCCTACCGGGACAGGGGGCGCGAGCAGTACTTC; CDR3: CASSYRDRGREQYF; D: TRBD1; V: TRBV19; J: TRBJ2-7; size: -
DNA: TGTGCCAGCTCACCGACTAGCGGGAGTGTGGAGACCCAGTACTTC; CDR3: CASSPTSGSVETQYF; D: TRBD2; V: TRBV18; J: TRBJ2-5; size: -
DNA: TGCGCCAGCAGCCAAGGACAGTTCAATCAGCCCCAGCATTTT; CDR3: CASSQGQFNQPQHF; D: -; V: TRBV4-1; J: TRBJ1-5; size: -
DNA: TGTGCCAGCAGCCGCCTTGGACAGAGCACAGATACGCAGTATTTT; CDR3: CASSRLGQSTDTQYF; D: -; V: TRBV6-5; J: TRBJ2-3; size: -
DNA: TGTGCTAGTGGTTTAGACGAGGGTTCCAGCTACACCTTC; CDR3: CASGLDEGSSYTF; D: -; V: TRBV12-5; J: TRBJ1-2; size: -
DNA: TGTGCCAGTAGTATCCAAGCGTCTAATCAGCCCCAGCATTTT; CDR3: CASSIQASNQPQHF; D: -; V: TRBV19; J: TRBJ1-5; size: -
DNA: TGTGCCAGCAGCTTTCGAGGGACAGCCCACGAGCAGTACTTC; CDR3: CASSFRGTAHEQYF; D: TRBD1; V: TRBV11-3; J: TRBJ2-7; size: -
DNA: TGTGCCAGCAGCAGGGGTACAGGGGGCGGTGAGCCCCAGCATTTT; CDR3: CASSRGTGGGEPQHF; D: TRBD1; V: TRBV5-6; J: TRBJ1-5; size: -
DNA: TGTGCCAGCAGCGGCTCTCCGGGACTAGCGGGAGGTGGGTACGAGCAGTACTTC; CDR3: CASSGSPGLAGGGYEQYF; D: TRBD2; V: TRBV9; J: TRBJ2-7; size: -
DNA: TGTGCTAGCAGCTTAGAAGCTAGCGGGAGTGAGACCCAGTACTTC; CDR3: CASSLEASGSETQYF; D: TRBD2; V: TRBV7-7; J: TRBJ2-5; size: -
DNA: TGTGCCAGCAGCACGGACAGTCCACGCTATGGCTACACCTTC; CDR3: CASSTDSPRYGYTF; D: -; V: TRBV7-2; J: TRBJ1-2; size: -
DNA: TGTGCCAGCACCAGGACAGGGGGCGCAGATACGCAGTATTTT; CDR3: CASTRTGGADTQYF; D: TRBD1; V: TRBV27; J: TRBJ2-3; size: -
DNA: TGTGCCGCGCCCCGGACAGGGAGTATCGATGAGCAGTTCTTC; CDR3: CAAPRTGSIDEQFF; D: TRBD1; V: TRBV30; J: TRBJ2-1; size: -
DNA: TGTGCCAGCAGTGATGGGCTAGCGGGAGGTGGGGTGACCCAGTACTTC; CDR3: CASSDGLAGGGVTQYF; D: TRBD2; V: TRBV2; J: TRBJ2-5; size: -
DNA: TGTGCCAGCAGCCCACGGGCTAGCGGGAGCACAGATACGCAGTATTTT; CDR3: CASSPRASGSTDTQYF; D: TRBD2; V: TRBV11-2; J: TRBJ2-3; size: -
DNA: TGTGCCATCTTAGACAGGGGTAATGAAAAACTGTTTTTT; CDR3: CAILDRGNEKLFF; D: TRBD1; V: TRBV2; J: TRBJ1-4; size: -
DNA: TGCGCCAGCAGCTCGACAGGGTACGACGCCGGAAACACCATATATTTT; CDR3: CASSSTGYDAGNTIYF; D: TRBD1; V: TRBV5-1; J: TRBJ1-3; size: -
DNA: TGTGCCAGTAGTATAGATTTGTACGGTGGCTACACCTTC; CDR3: CASSIDLYGGYTF; D: -; V: TRBV19; J: TRBJ1-2; size: -
DNA: TGTGCCTGGAGTCAGGGACACTTCTCGAACACAGATACGCAGTATTTT; CDR3: CAWSQGHFSNTDTQYF; D: -; V: TRBV30; J: TRBJ2-3; size: once
DNA: TGTGCCAGCAGCGTAGCTACGAGTAAGGGGGACACTGAAGCTTTCTTT; CDR3: CASSVATSKGDTEAFF; D: -; V: TRBV9; J: TRBJ1-1; size: -
DNA: TGTGCCAGCAGCTTCGGTCCTAGCGGGACCAACAATGAGCAGTTCTTC; CDR3: CASSFGPSGTNNEQFF; D: TRBD2; V: TRBV11-3; J: TRBJ2-1; size: -
DNA: TGTGCCTGGAGTGTACAGACAGGGACTGAAGCTTTCTTT; CDR3: CAWSVQTGTEAFF; D: TRBD1; V: TRBV30; J: TRBJ1-1; size: -
DNA: TGTGCCAGCAGTGTACGAGGTTATAGCAATCAGCCCCAGCATTTT; CDR3: CASSVRGYSNQPQHF; D: -; V: TRBV2; J: TRBJ1-5; size: -
DNA: TGTGCCTGTGAACAGGGATACAATGAGCAGTTCTTC; CDR3: CACEQGYNEQFF; D: -; V: TRBV30; J: TRBJ2-1; size: -
DNA: TGTGCTAGCAGCCTTGGACTAGCGGGATCCACCGGGGAGCTGTTTTTT; CDR3: CASSLGLAGSTGELFF; D: TRBD2; V: TRBV7-7; J: TRBJ2-2; size: -
DNA: TGTGCCAGCACTCGGAGGGACAGTACCTACGAGCAGTACTTC; CDR3: CASTRRDSTYEQYF; D: -; V: TRBV2; J: TRBJ2-7; size: -
DNA: TGTGCCAGCAGCTTAGTACAGCAAGAGACCCAGTACTTC; CDR3: CASSLVQQETQYF; D: -; V: TRBV11-2; J: TRBJ2-5; size: -
DNA: TGTGCCAGCAGCCCACTAGCGGGAGCTGATACGCAGTATTTT; CDR3: CASSPLAGADTQYF; D: TRBD2; V: TRBV7-3; J: TRBJ2-3; size: -
DNA: TGTGCCAGCAGCCCTAGCACCGGGCCACCGAACACTGAAGCTTTCTTT; CDR3: CASSPSTGPPNTEAFF; D: -; V: TRBV7-3; J: TRBJ1-1; size: -
DNA: TGTGCCAGCAGCGCCGGGAAGAAGAGTGAGCAGTTCTTC; CDR3: CASSAGKKSEQFF; D: -; V: TRBV28; J: TRBJ2-1; size: -
DNA: TGTGCCAGCATTCTACTAAATGAGCAGTTCTTC; CDR3: CASILLNEQFF; D: -; V: TRBV5-4; J: TRBJ2-1; size: -
DNA: TGTGCCAGCAGCCCCTTAGGGGACAGGTACGGAAACACCATATATTTT; CDR3: CASSPLGDRYGNTIYF; D: TRBD1; V: TRBV4-2; J: TRBJ1-3; size: -
DNA: TGCGCCAGCAGCCAGTGGGGGCTTACAGGGCCGACCTACGAGCAGTACTTC; CDR3: CASSQWGLTGPTYEQYF; D: -; V: TRBV5-1; J: TRBJ2-7; size: -
DNA: TGCAGCGTTTCCAGTTTGGCCCCCGGGGCCAACGTCCTGACTTTC; CDR3: CSVSSLAPGANVLTF; D: -; V: TRBV29-1; J: TRBJ2-6; size: -
DNA: TGTGCCAGTAGTATCTCTCTCTATAGCGGTTCTTCCTACGAGCAGTACTTC; CDR3: CASSISLYSGSSYEQYF; D: -; V: TRBV19; J: TRBJ2-7; size: -
DNA: TGTGCCAGCAGCGCGGACAGGATTTTGCACGAGCAGTACTTC; CDR3: CASSADRILHEQYF; D: TRBD1; V: TRBV7-6; J: TRBJ2-7; size: -
DNA: TGCGCCAGCAGCTTGATTCCCGGGGTGAACACTGAAGCTTTCTTT; CDR3: CASSLIPGVNTEAFF; D: -; V: TRBV5-1; J: TRBJ1-1; size: -